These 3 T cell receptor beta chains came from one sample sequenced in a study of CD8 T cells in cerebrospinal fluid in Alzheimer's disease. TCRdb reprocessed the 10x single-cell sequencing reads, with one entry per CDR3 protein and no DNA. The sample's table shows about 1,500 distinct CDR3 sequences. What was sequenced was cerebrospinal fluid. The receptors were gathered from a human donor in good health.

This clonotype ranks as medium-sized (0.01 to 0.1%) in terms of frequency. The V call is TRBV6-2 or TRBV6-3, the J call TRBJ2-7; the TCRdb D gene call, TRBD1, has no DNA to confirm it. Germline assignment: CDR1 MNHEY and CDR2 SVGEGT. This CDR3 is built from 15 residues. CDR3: CASNSVGTGPREQYF.

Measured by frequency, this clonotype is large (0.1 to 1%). The CDR3 here is CASSPQGSGKQYF. This chain links TRBV7-9 with TRBJ2-7; the D call from TCRdb, TRBD1, cannot be confirmed without DNA. Germline CDR1 reads SEHNR; CDR2 reads FQNEAQ (reference sequence). The CDR3 covers 13 residues.

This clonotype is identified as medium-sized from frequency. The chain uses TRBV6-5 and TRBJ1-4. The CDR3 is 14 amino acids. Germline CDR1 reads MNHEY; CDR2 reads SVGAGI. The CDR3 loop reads CASSYSTWGEKLFF.